This T cell receptor (beta chain) was captured by sequencing in a study of beta chain features in type 1 diabetes. Populations obtained by sorting all exceeded 95% purity. CDR3 length: 14 amino acids. Germline lookup yields CDR1 LNHNV and CDR2 YYDKDF (reference sequence). V lost 4 bases and J lost 7, with 14 bases in between. Expressed TCRB transcripts were sequenced because the entire RNA isolate underwent reverse transcription. This table comes from immunoSEQ multiplex PCR, and its TCRdb copy is limited to in-frame clones, with some not included. Of nearly 250,000 clones listed, around 14% are singletons.

The receptor comes from a woman aged 40 to 55 in good health. Sequencing was done on a sample of naive CD4+ T cells from blood. The V call is TRBV15, the J call TRBJ1-5; the D gene is possibly TRBD1 (6 bases). CDR3 region: CATSIGGVRQPQHF. CDR3 nucleotide sequence: TGTGCCACCAGCATAGGGGGGGTTCGACAGCCCCAGCATTTT.